This entry features one TCR beta chain sequence. Antigen: not known. The CDR3 contains 13 residues. The germline V gene has CDR1 WNHNN and CDR2 SYGVQD (reference sequence). The germline V and J ends were trimmed by 3 bases and 5 bases, with 11 bases remaining between them. Each patient came to thyroid surgery without any prior treatment (of any kind). This entry belongs to a study of metastatic and nonmetastatic thyroid tumors. The overall study: Malignant and benign thyroid patients had repertoires compared in peripheral blood and tumor or nodule tissue.

As originally analysed: CDR3 differences across clinicopathological groups were used to build a distant-metastasis classifier for papillary thyroid cancer. MiXCR reprocessed the PCR reads for TCRdb. The V and J calls follow TCRdb's processing rather than the paper's. The sample holds about 40,000 clones; 11% are singletons and the top ten take under 30%. Study conclusions and caveats: Compared with benign nodules, malignant thyroid tumors were reported to have significantly higher TCR beta diversity in both blood and tumor.

The chain combines TRBV10-1 with TRBJ2-7; D is possibly TRBD1 (6 bases). The TCR was taken from a female donor with papillary thyroid cancer or a benign thyroid nodule (not recorded which). Some clones in this sample may be carry-over from other donors' samples. Sequenced material: blood. The CDR3 region has the DNA TGCGCCAGCAGTGACGCCAGGGGCCACGAGCAGTACTTC. Its translation is CASSDARGHEQYF.